This record covers a single TCR beta chain. The record originates from a study of OX40 agonist ivuxolimab in advanced cancers. Per germline, CDR1 SGHRS and CDR2 YFSETQ. V was trimmed by 6 bases and J by 6 bases, leaving 13 bases between them. The CDR3 has 13 residues. Libraries were prepared by immunoSEQ multiplex PCR; TCRdb keeps only in-frame clonotypes and omits some of them. Here the sample spans tens of thousands of clones, roughly 94% being singletons. This TCR derives from an adult with an advanced solid tumor such as melanoma, head and neck, liver or kidney cancer. This specimen consisted of CD4+ or CD8+ T cells sorted from blood, obtained in a trial of the OX40 agonist ivuxolimab. The chain uses TRBV5-1 and TRBJ2-1; no clear D. This CDR3 is CASTSLGVNEQFF. The CDR3 coding sequence is TGCGCCAGCACCTCATTGGGTGTCAATGAGCAGTTCTTC.